The clone carrying this TCR beta chain was counted a few times. Its antigen is unknown. 13 Jbeta primers and 60 Vbeta primers were used for the PCR. Original data processing: A later analysis counted 65 million to 90 million unique TCR beta chains, about 11 million shared. Assay: immunoSEQ multiplex PCR; the TCRdb copy retains only in-frame clones and omits some. Clonal size and the V and J genes are those of that table, whereas D and trimming came from the DNA. The sample consists of about 140,000 clones, approximately 71% of them appearing once. These data come from a study of cytomegalovirus exposure and HLA in healthy donors. Study-wide findings and caveats: The availability of immune exposure information extended only to CMV serostatus.

This TCR was recovered from a young man in good health and CMV-seropositive. The sequencing sample was made of PBMCs.

CDR3 residues: CASRVGAGAQDTQYF. CDR3 bases: TGTGCCAGCAGGGTGGGTGCGGGAGCCCAAGATACGCAGTATTTT. V usage is TRBV2 and J usage is TRBJ2-3; TRBD2 matches at 7 bases. Germline assignment: CDR1 SNHLY and CDR2 FYNNEI. The CDR3 consists of 15 residues. V shed 6 bases and J 5 bases; nucleotides not matched to a gene: 11.